The rows below give T cell receptor beta chains drawn from one sample of a study of T-cell reconstitution after alpha-beta-depleted transplantation in children. TCRdb analysed the PCR reads with MiXCR anew, one entry per CDR3 protein. The table lists around 400,000 distinct CDR3 sequences, under 13% of them singletons. The sample in question was PBMCs from the stem cell graft donor, obtained from the stem cell graft. These receptors were obtained from a human donor who donated a stem cell graft to a child with acute myeloid leukemia. The CDR3 runs from the conserved cysteine through the conserved F or W. The order of the fields is V gene, D gene, J gene, clone size, CDR3 DNA, CDR3 protein. A D gene is named only where the DNA matches it firmly. The size of a clone is reported for some rows only, either as once, few or many, or as a class for expanded clones.

TRBV27	.	TRBJ2-1	few	TGTGCCAGCAGTTTATCAGGGACTCCCTACAATGAGCAGTTCTTC	CASSLSGTPYNEQFF
TRBV20-1	TRBD2	TRBJ2-3	few	TGCAGTGCTACCGGTTGGTTTCTAGCGGGAGGAACCCCCACAGATACGCAGTATTTT	CSATGWFLAGGTPTDTQYF
TRBV20-1	TRBD2	TRBJ2-1	.	TGCAGTGCTAGAGTGTCAGCGGGGGCCGCCTCCAGCTCCTACAATGAGCAGTTCTTC	CSARVSAGAASSSYNEQFF
TRBV5-1	.	TRBJ2-2	few	TGCGCCAGCAGCTTAGGAGGTAGTCAGAACACCGGGGAGCTGTTTTTT	CASSLGGSQNTGELFF
TRBV7-6	TRBD1	TRBJ2-1	once	TGTGCCAGCAGCAATAGAAGGGACAGGGTAGGGAATGAGCAGTTCTTC	CASSNRRDRVGNEQFF
TRBV29-1	.	TRBJ2-7	.	TGCAGCGTTGAAGTGACAGAGGGGTTCGGGCAGTACTTC	CSVEVTEGFGQYF
TRBV29-1	.	TRBJ2-7	.	TGCAGCGCTGGTTACAGGTTTGGGTCCTACGAGCAGTACTTC	CSAGYRFGSYEQYF
TRBV7-8	TRBD2	TRBJ2-3	few	TGTGCCAGCAGCTTAGGACTAGCGGGGGCGGGAGGGGCAGATACGCAGTATTTT	CASSLGLAGAGGADTQYF
TRBV2	.	TRBJ2-5	.	TGTGCCAGCGGGGGGCCGGGACAGCAAGAGACCCAGTACTTC	CASGGPGQQETQYF
TRBV7-9	TRBD2	TRBJ2-7	.	TGTGCCAGCAGCCAAGGGACTAGCTACGAGCAGTACTTC	CASSQGTSYEQYF
TRBV7-8	.	TRBJ2-1	.	TGTGCCAGCAGCTTAGGACCCCTCGGTTACAATGAGCAGTTCTTC	CASSLGPLGYNEQFF
TRBV15	.	TRBJ2-5	few	TGTGCCACCAGCAGAAAAACAGGGTTGGAGACCCAGTACTTC	CATSRKTGLETQYF
TRBV7-9	.	TRBJ2-1	.	TGTGCCAGCAGCTCGACCGGGACAAATTACAATGAGCAGTTCTTC	CASSSTGTNYNEQFF
TRBV5-6	.	TRBJ2-1	.	TGTGCCAGCAGTACCGGACATCGCAGGAGCTCCTACAATGAGCAGTTCTTC	CASSTGHRRSSYNEQFF
TRBV20-1	.	TRBJ1-5	few	TGCAGTGCTAGAGATCCGAACAGGCCCAATCAGCCCCAGCATTTT	CSARDPNRPNQPQHF
TRBV11-2	TRBD2	TRBJ2-5	few	TGTGCCAGCAGTCGGAGCGGGGCCCCTCGGGAGACCCAGTACTTC	CASSRSGAPRETQYF
TRBV12-3/TRBV12-4	.	TRBJ1-1	few	TGTGCCAGCACTCCCCCCGGACAGTTCTCTGAAGCTTTCTTT	CASTPPGQFSEAFF
TRBV10-3	.	TRBJ1-6	many	TGTGCCATCAGTGAACCTCCGCCTGACCCCCTCCACTTT	CAISEPPPDPLHF
TRBV7-9	.	TRBJ2-7	few	TGTGCCAGCAGCTTAGGGGGGAGGTCTGGGTCCTTC	CASSLGGRSGSF
TRBV12-3/TRBV12-4	.	TRBJ2-1	many	TGTGCCAGCAGACCGGCGGGCCAGGAGGATGAGCAGTTCTTC	CASRPAGQEDEQFF